These 27 T cell receptor beta chains were sequenced from one sample in a study of cytomegalovirus exposure and HLA in healthy donors. Repertoires were generated with immunoSEQ multiplex PCR, while TCRdb's copy carries only in-frame clones and drops some. The sample holds approximately 170,000 clones, 85% seen once. What was sequenced was PBMCs. The receptors shown here come from a young man in good health and CMV-seropositive.

J is TRBJ2-7 and V is TRBV6-6; 7 nucleotides agree with TRBD1. Per the germline V gene, CDR1 is MNHNY and CDR2 is SVGAGI (reference sequence). CDR3 length equals 13 residues. V lost 4 bases and J lost 6; bases outside the gene matches: 6. Here the CDR3 DNA reads TGTGCCAGCAGTTCCCTACAGGGGACCGAGCAGTACTTC. It codes for CASSSLQGTEQYF.

The chain joins TRBV27 to TRBJ2-3; 9 nucleotides match TRBD2. There are 14 residues in the CDR3. V shed 6 bases and J 6 bases; nucleotides not matched to a gene: 7. Germline V gives CDR1 MNHEY, CDR2 SMNVEV (reference sequence). The CDR3 region has the DNA TGTGCCAGCAGGGGACTAGCAGGGGGGGATACGCAGTATTTT. Translated: CASRGLAGGDTQYF.

This chain joins TRBV7-9 and TRBJ1-1; D unclear. The CDR3 consists of 14 residues. Germline CDR1 is SEHNR and CDR2 is FQNEAQ (reference sequence). Deletions cut 3 bases from V and 0 bases from J, with 8 bases between. Here the CDR3 reads CASSLEGMNTEAFF. The CDR3 DNA follows: TGTGCCAGCAGCTTGGAGGGTATGAACACTGAAGCTTTCTTT.

CDR3 region: CAWSRDSPDQPQHF. For the CDR3, the DNA is TGTGCCTGGAGTCGGGACAGTCCGGATCAGCCCCAGCATTTT. The gene calls are TRBV30 and TRBJ1-5; 7 positions agree with TRBD1. The V segment lost 2 bases and the J segment 5 bases; nucleotides outside the gene matches: 6. CDR1 is GTSNPN and CDR2 is SVGIG in the germline V gene (reference sequence). The CDR3 covers 14 residues.

This chain joins TRBV6-5 and TRBJ1-2; TRBD1 aligns across 7 bases. Germline CDR1 is MNHEY and CDR2 is SVGAGI. Trimming cost V 5 bases and J 7 bases; bases outside gene matches: 7. The CDR3 sequence is 13 residues long. This CDR3 is CASSDRARFGYTF. The CDR3 DNA reads as TGTGCCAGCAGTGACAGGGCCCGATTTGGCTACACCTTC.

V and J are TRBV29-1 and TRBJ2-1; 12 bases align to TRBD1. Germline assignment: CDR1 SQVTM and CDR2 ANQGSEA. V gave up 6 bases and J gave up 10 bases; unmatched junction bases: 7. This CDR3 has 13 residues. CDR3 in amino acids: CSVGDRGLKEQFF. The CDR3 DNA sequence: TGCAGCGTCGGGGACAGGGGGCTGAAAGAGCAGTTCTTC.

The chain carries TRBV28 and TRBJ2-5, with TRBD2 identical over 10 bases. The CDR3 contains 15 residues. Trimming took 6 bases from V and 5 from J; bases not matched to a gene: 9. Germline V gives CDR1 MDHEN, CDR2 SYDVKM. The CDR3 reads CASRSPAGGWETQYF. The CDR3 nucleotides are TGTGCCAGCAGGTCCCCAGCGGGAGGGTGGGAGACCCAGTACTTC.

The chain uses TRBV2 and TRBJ2-4; 8 bases map to TRBD2. Trimming at V came to 4 bases and at J to 0 bases, leaving 5 bases not matched to a gene. Germline loops: CDR1 SNHLY, CDR2 FYNNEI. There are 16 residues in the CDR3. The CDR3 DNA follows: TGTGCCAGCAGTGCTCGGGGGGGCGAAGCCAAAAACATTCAGTACTTC. This translates into CASSARGGEAKNIQYF.

The V gene is TRBV28, the J gene TRBJ2-1; maybe TRBD2 (6 bases). Trimming took off 2 bases at V and 3 bases at J, with 14 bases between the two ends. CDR1 and CDR2 (germline): MDHEN, SYDVKM. The CDR3 contains 16 residues. Here the CDR3 reads CASSLRGVGGYNEQFF. CDR3 bases: TGTGCCAGCAGTTTAAGGGGCGTGGGGGGCTACAATGAGCAGTTCTTC.

CDR3 DNA sequence: TGTGCCAGCAGCTTAGAACATTCCTACGAGCAGTACTTC. Its translation: CASSLEHSYEQYF. The rearrangement joins TRBV11-2 to TRBJ2-7, with D hard to call. The CDR3 contains 13 residues. Trimming pared 0 bases from V and 1 base from J, leaving 4 bases between. Per germline, CDR1 SGHAT and CDR2 FQNNGV.

The CDR3 nucleotides read TGTGCCTGGAGTGTACTTGGGGCAACTGAAGCTTTCTTT. Amino acid sequence: CAWSVLGATEAFF. This chain connects TRBV30 to TRBJ1-1; tentatively, D is TRBD1 (5 bases). CDR1 and CDR2 (germline): GTSNPN, SVGIG (reference sequence). This CDR3 spans 13 amino acids. Between the trimmed V and J ends, which lost 0 bases and 5 bases, there was a span of 10 bases. Drawing the rest from reference TRBV30 and TRBJ1-1, the complete variable domain is SQTIHQWPATLVQPVGSPLSLECTVEGTSNPNLYWYRQAAGRGLQLLFYSVGIGQISSEVPQNLSASRPQDRQFILSSKKLLLSDSGFYLCAWSVLGATEAFFGQGTRLTVV.

This clone was recorded a few times. The chain joins TRBV5-3 to TRBJ1-2, with D uncertain. Being an ORF, TRBV5-3 has a function that is uncertain. The CDR3 spans 15 residues. V lost 0 bases to trimming and J lost 0 bases, with 9 bases between them. CDR3 sequence reads: CARSLGEAANYGYTF. The CDR3 bases are TGTGCCAGAAGCTTGGGGGAGGCAGCTAACTATGGCTACACCTTC.

V usage is TRBV7-8 and J usage is TRBJ1-4; TRBD1 matches at 7 bases. V was clipped by 6 bases and J by 5 bases; unmatched bases: 9. CDR3 length: 15 residues. From germline, CDR1 is SGHVS and CDR2 FQNEAQ. The CDR3 here is CASRRTTGTNEKLFF. The CDR3 nucleotides read TGTGCCAGCAGACGAACGACAGGGACAAATGAAAAACTGTTTTTT.

The rearrangement joins TRBV14 to TRBJ1-2; D is unresolved. Looked up from germline, CDR1 is SGHDN and CDR2 is FVKESK. V was shortened by 2 bases and J by 2 bases, with 6 bases between the two germline ends. The CDR3 is made up of 13 amino acids. CDR3: CASSQLENYGYTF. The CDR3 DNA reads TGTGCCAGCAGCCAATTAGAAAACTATGGCTACACCTTC.

The gene calls are TRBV19 and TRBJ1-1; 10 bases agree with TRBD1. V trimming: 9 bases; J trimming: 5 bases; junction bases outside the gene matches: 6. The germline V gene encodes CDR1 LNHDA and CDR2 SQIVND (reference sequence). This CDR3 has 13 amino acids. CDR3 in amino acids: CARVTGGWTEAFF. In DNA form, the CDR3 reads TGTGCCAGGGTGACAGGGGGCTGGACTGAAGCTTTCTTT.

The gene calls are TRBV19 and TRBJ1-5, with D possibly being TRBD1 (5 bases). Germline V gives CDR1 LNHDA, CDR2 SQIVND (reference sequence). Deletions cut 6 bases from V and 8 bases from J, with 20 bases between. This CDR3 spans 15 amino acids. The CDR3 region is CASRIGTARWEPQHF. As DNA, the CDR3 is TGTGCCAGTAGAATCGGGACTGCCCGGTGGGAGCCCCAGCATTTT.

The V gene is TRBV28, the J gene TRBJ2-4, with TRBD1 matching 9 bases. Germline V lookup: CDR1 MDHEN, CDR2 SYDVKM. This CDR3 comprises 16 residues. The junction had 12 bases not matched to a gene; V was cut back by 3 bases and J by 9 bases. In DNA form, the CDR3 reads TGTGCCAGCAGTTTCGGGACAGGGTTCCCCAAGGGCATTCAGTACTTC. Protein product: CASSFGTGFPKGIQYF.

V is TRBV28 and J is TRBJ1-2; a possible D gene is TRBD1 (5 bases). This CDR3 region has 16 residues. From germline, CDR1 is MDHEN and CDR2 SYDVKM. V lost 5 bases and J lost 5, with 21 bases in between. For the CDR3, the DNA is TGTGCCAGCAGTCCTCCAAGGGGCAGCCGATTATATGGCTACACCTTC. This sequence encodes CASSPPRGSRLYGYTF.

The rearrangement joins TRBV19 to TRBJ1-1; D possibly corresponds to TRBD1 (6 bases). V was clipped by 6 bases and J by 1 base, with 12 bases between them. The CDR3 contains 14 residues. CDR1 and CDR2 from the germline V gene are LNHDA and SQIVND (reference sequence). This CDR3 reads CASRRQVANTEAFF. The CDR3 DNA sequence: TGTGCCAGTAGGAGACAGGTAGCGAACACTGAAGCTTTCTTT.

The J gene is TRBJ1-1, the V gene TRBV27; D is unresolved. This CDR3 is 13 amino acids long. The V end was cut by 6 bases, the J end by 1 base, with 9 bases between. Germline CDR1 and CDR2: MNHEY and SMNVEV (reference sequence). Here the CDR3 reads CASRLGRNTEAFF. The CDR3 nucleotides are TGTGCCAGCAGACTCGGGAGGAACACTGAAGCTTTCTTT.

Only one count was recorded for this clone. The rearrangement uses TRBV2 and TRBJ1-2; 9 bases align to TRBD1. Germline CDR1 is SNHLY and CDR2 is FYNNEI. The J segment lost 4 bases and the V segment lost 1 base, leaving 4 bases of the junction unmatched. The CDR3 length is 15 residues. The CDR3 nucleotides are TGTGCCAGCAGTGAAGACAGGGGGCTAACCTATGGCTACACCTTC. Amino acids: CASSEDRGLTYGYTF.

CDR3 amino acids: CASSVAGTETYEQYF. For the CDR3, the DNA is TGTGCCAGCAGCGTGGCCGGGACAGAGACTTACGAGCAGTACTTC. This chain joins TRBV9 and TRBJ2-7, with 7 bases aligning to TRBD1. CDR1 and CDR2 (germline): SGDLS, YYNGEE. This CDR3 region has 15 residues. V gave up 2 bases and J gave up 4 bases; unmatched junction bases: 9.

The chain has TRBV10-1 and TRBJ1-1; weak D call: TRBD1 (6 bases). Germline V CDR1 and CDR2: WNHNN, SYGVQD (reference sequence). V lost 2 bases, J lost 1 base, and 8 bases lay in between. The CDR3 totals 14 residues. CDR3 nucleotides: TGCGCCAGCAGTGAGAGAGGGGGGAACACTGAAGCTTTCTTT. The encoded protein is CASSERGGNTEAFF.

This clone has only a few counts. The chain employs TRBV19 and TRBJ1-5, with TRBD1 matching 9 bases. V shed 5 bases and J 5 bases; nucleotides not matched to a gene: 7. The CDR3 totals 15 residues. The germline V gene encodes CDR1 LNHDA and CDR2 SQIVND (reference sequence). The CDR3 here is CASSAPGQGYQPQHF. CDR3 sequence (DNA): TGTGCCAGTAGTGCTCCGGGACAGGGCTATCAGCCCCAGCATTTT.

The rearrangement joins TRBV12-5 to TRBJ2-3, with D possibly TRBD2 on 6 matching bases. The V and J ends lost 6 bases and 6 bases respectively, with 16 bases between them. The CDR3 runs 14 residues. CDR1 and CDR2 from the germline V gene are LGHNT and FRNRAP. CDR3 nucleotides: TGTGCTAGTGGACCGACTACGGAGGGGGATACGCAGTATTTT. Encoded protein: CASGPTTEGDTQYF.

This CDR3 reads CASSYGQGAQHF. The CDR3, as DNA: TGTGCCAGCAGTTACGGTCAGGGTGCCCAGCATTTT. The chain joins TRBV6-5 to TRBJ1-5, with D perhaps matching TRBD1 (5 bases). CDR3 length equals 12 residues. Germline CDR1 MNHEY, CDR2 SVGAGI. Trimming removed 2 bases at V and 11 bases at J, with 10 bases between.

The chain joins TRBV4-2 to TRBJ1-1, with D possibly being TRBD1 (6 bases). CDR1 and CDR2 from the germline V gene are LGHNA and YNFKEQ. The V end lost 1 base, the J end lost 0 bases, and 18 bases lay between the germline ends. CDR3 length: 18 amino acids. The CDR3 coding sequence is TGTGCCAGCAGCCAAGCAGGGGCCGTGGGGTACATGAACACTGAAGCTTTCTTT. Its translation: CASSQAGAVGYMNTEAFF.